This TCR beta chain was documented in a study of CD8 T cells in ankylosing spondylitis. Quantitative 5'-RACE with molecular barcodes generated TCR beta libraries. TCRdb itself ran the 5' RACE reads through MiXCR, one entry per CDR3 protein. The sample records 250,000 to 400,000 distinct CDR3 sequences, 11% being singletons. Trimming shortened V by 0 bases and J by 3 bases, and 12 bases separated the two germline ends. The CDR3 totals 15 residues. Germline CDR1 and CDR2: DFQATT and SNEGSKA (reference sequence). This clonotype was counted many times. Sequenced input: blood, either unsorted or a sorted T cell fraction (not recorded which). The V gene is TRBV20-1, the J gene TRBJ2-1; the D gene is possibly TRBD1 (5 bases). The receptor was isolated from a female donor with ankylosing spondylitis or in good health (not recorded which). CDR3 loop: CSARDRAGIYNEQFF. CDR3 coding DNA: TGCAGTGCTAGAGATAGGGCAGGGATCTACAATGAGCAGTTCTTC.